This TCR beta chain emerged from a study of metastatic and nonmetastatic thyroid tumors. TCRdb re-clonotyped the PCR reads through MiXCR. The sample holds about 27,000 clones, roughly 15% seen once. Treatment of any kind had been given to no patient before thyroid surgery. This CDR3 is built from 16 residues. CDR1 and CDR2 (germline): SEHNR, FQNEAQ (reference sequence). V lost 5 bases and J lost 5; bases outside the gene matches: 8. This clone appeared many times. J is TRBJ2-7 and V is TRBV7-9; the match to TRBD2 covers 14 bases. The sequenced sample was blood. This clonotype originated in a male donor with papillary thyroid cancer or a benign thyroid nodule (not recorded which). Some clones in this sample may be carry-over from other donors' samples. CDR3: CASSPRTSGRRNEQYF. Written as DNA, the CDR3 is TGTGCCAGCAGCCCCCGGACTAGCGGGAGGCGAAACGAGCAGTACTTC. The complete variable domain, with remaining parts taken from reference TRBV7-9 and TRBJ2-7, reads DTGVSQNPRHKITKRGQNVTFRCDPISEHNRLYWYRQTLGQGPEFLTYFQNEAQLEKSRLLSDRFSAERPKGSFSTLEIQRTEQGDSAMYLCASSPRTSGRRNEQYFGPGTRLTVT.